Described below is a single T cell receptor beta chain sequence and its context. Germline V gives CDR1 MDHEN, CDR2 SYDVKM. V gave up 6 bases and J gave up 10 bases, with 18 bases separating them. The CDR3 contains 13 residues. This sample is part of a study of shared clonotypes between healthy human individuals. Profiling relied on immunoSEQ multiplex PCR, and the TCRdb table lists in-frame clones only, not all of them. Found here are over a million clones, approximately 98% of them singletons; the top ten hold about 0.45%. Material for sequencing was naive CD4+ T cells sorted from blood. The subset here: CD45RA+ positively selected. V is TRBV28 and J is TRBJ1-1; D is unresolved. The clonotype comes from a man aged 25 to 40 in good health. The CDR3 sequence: CASSSLVAIRAFF. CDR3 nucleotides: TGTGCCAGCAGCAGCCTGGTGGCAATTAGAGCTTTCTTT.